This T cell receptor beta chain came from a study of blood T cell repertoires in COVID-19. Looking at the study overall: Researchers got acute and convalescent COVID-19 samples from the United States, Italy and Spain.

Method: immunoSEQ multiplex PCR; TCRdb's copy keeps in-frame clones and lacks some. The top ten hold 1.9% of the sample, which has about 320,000 clones, about 85% seen once. Up to 2 weeks before entering the study, exposed participants had met a COVID-19 case. Per germline, CDR1 MNHEY and CDR2 SVGEGT. This CDR3 region has 19 residues. Trimming left V 5 bases short and J 5 bases short, with 29 bases between. The chain is built from TRBV6-2 or TRBV6-3 and TRBJ2-3; a weak D match, TRBD1 (6 bases). The sample taken for sequencing was PBMCs or T cells enriched from blood (not recorded which). The clonotype comes from a woman aged 30 to 39 who had been exposed to COVID-19. CDR3 bases: TGTGCCAGCAGTCCCCCCCGTCGGACATCGCTTATCAGGGGAGATACGCAGTATTTT. This sequence encodes CASSPPRRTSLIRGDTQYF.